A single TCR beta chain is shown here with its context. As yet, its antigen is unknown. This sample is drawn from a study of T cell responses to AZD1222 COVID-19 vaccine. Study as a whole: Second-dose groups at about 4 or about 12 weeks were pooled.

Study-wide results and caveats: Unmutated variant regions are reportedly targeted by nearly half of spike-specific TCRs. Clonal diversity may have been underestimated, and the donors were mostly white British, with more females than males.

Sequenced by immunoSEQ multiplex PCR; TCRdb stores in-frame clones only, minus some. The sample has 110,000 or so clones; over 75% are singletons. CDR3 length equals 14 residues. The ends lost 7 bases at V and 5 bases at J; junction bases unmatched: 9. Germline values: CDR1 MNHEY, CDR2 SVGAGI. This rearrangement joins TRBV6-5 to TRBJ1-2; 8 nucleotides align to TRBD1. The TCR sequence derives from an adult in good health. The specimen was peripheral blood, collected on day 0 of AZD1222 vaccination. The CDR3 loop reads CASTTSGGWYGYTF. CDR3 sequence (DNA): TGTGCCAGCACAACCTCAGGGGGCTGGTATGGCTACACCTTC.